These T cell receptor beta chains were read from a single sample in a study of cytomegalovirus exposure and HLA in healthy donors. Libraries were prepared by immunoSEQ multiplex PCR; TCRdb keeps only in-frame clonotypes and omits some of them. This sample yields about 160,000 clones, of which around 75% are seen a single time; 2.5% to 3.5% belongs to the top ten. Sequenced material: PBMCs. The receptors come from a woman between 50 and 59 years old in good health and CMV-seropositive. Both conserved end residues are part of each CDR3. D genes are given only for firm matches. Where a row states a size, it is once, few, many or the class of an expanded clone; other rows omit it.

abundance: few
d_gene: NA
v_gene: TRBV14
len: 15
j_gene: TRBJ1-1
CDR3nt: TGTGCCAGCAACCCCCCAGGGATATCGAACACTGAAGCTTTCTTT
CDR3aa: CASNPPGISNTEAFF

abundance: NA
d_gene: TRBD1
v_gene: TRBV9
len: 16
j_gene: TRBJ1-2
CDR3nt: TGTGCCAGCAGCGGTTCAGGGGGCAGTAAGGACTATGGCTACACCTTC
CDR3aa: CASSGSGGSKDYGYTF

abundance: NA
d_gene: NA
v_gene: TRBV21-1
len: 16
j_gene: TRBJ2-5
CDR3nt: TGTGCCAGCAGCAAAGGATGGGTGGAGAGACAAGAGACCCAGTACTTC
CDR3aa: CASSKGWVERQETQYF

abundance: NA
d_gene: TRBD1
v_gene: TRBV4-1
len: 15
j_gene: TRBJ1-2
CDR3nt: TGCGCCAGCAGCCCGGAGGTGCCAGGGGGCTATGGCTACACCTTC
CDR3aa: CASSPEVPGGYGYTF

abundance: NA
d_gene: NA
v_gene: TRBV9
len: 14
j_gene: TRBJ1-4
CDR3nt: TGTGCCAGCGGTAGGAGCGCAACTAATGAAAAACTGTTTTTT
CDR3aa: CASGRSATNEKLFF

abundance: NA
d_gene: TRBD2
v_gene: TRBV5-1
len: 15
j_gene: TRBJ2-5
CDR3nt: TGCGCCAGCAGCCTAGGCGGGGGAACCCAAGAGACCCAGTACTTC
CDR3aa: CASSLGGGTQETQYF

abundance: NA
d_gene: TRBD1
v_gene: TRBV9
len: 17
j_gene: TRBJ1-6
CDR3nt: TGTGCCAGCAGCGTAGGGTCTGGCAGGGGGCCAGGTTCACCCCTCCACTTT
CDR3aa: CASSVGSGRGPGSPLHF

abundance: NA
d_gene: TRBD2
v_gene: TRBV15
len: 14
j_gene: TRBJ2-7
CDR3nt: TGTGCCACCCGGGAGGGGTCCTGGACTTACGAGCAGTACTTC
CDR3aa: CATREGSWTYEQYF

abundance: NA
d_gene: NA
v_gene: TRBV21-1
len: 14
j_gene: TRBJ1-5
CDR3nt: TGTGCCAGCAGCAAACCGAGATGGAATCAGCCCCAGCATTTT
CDR3aa: CASSKPRWNQPQHF

abundance: NA
d_gene: TRBD1
v_gene: TRBV6-6
len: 14
j_gene: TRBJ2-1
CDR3nt: TGTGCCAGCATTCGGGGACAGGGGGTAGATGAGCAGTTCTTC
CDR3aa: CASIRGQGVDEQFF

abundance: few
d_gene: NA
v_gene: TRBV9
len: 14
j_gene: TRBJ1-1
CDR3nt: TGTGCCAGCAGCGTAGCTGAGGCCGGGACTGAAGCTTTCTTT
CDR3aa: CASSVAEAGTEAFF

abundance: NA
d_gene: TRBD2
v_gene: TRBV7-3
len: 16
j_gene: TRBJ2-2
CDR3nt: TGTGCCAGCAGCCTAGCGGGGGGGAGAAACACCGGGGAGCTGTTTTTT
CDR3aa: CASSLAGGRNTGELFF

abundance: few
d_gene: TRBD1
v_gene: TRBV7-6
len: 17
j_gene: TRBJ2-3
CDR3nt: TGTGCCAGCAGCTTAGGTTGGGGACAGGAAAGCACAGATACGCAGTATTTT
CDR3aa: CASSLGWGQESTDTQYF

abundance: NA
d_gene: TRBD2
v_gene: TRBV4-1
len: 17
j_gene: TRBJ2-1
CDR3nt: TGCGCCAGCAGCCTCAGGACTAGCGGGGGGGCCGCCAATGAGCAGTTCTTC
CDR3aa: CASSLRTSGGAANEQFF

abundance: NA
d_gene: TRBD2
v_gene: TRBV4-2
len: 16
j_gene: TRBJ2-7
CDR3nt: TGTGCCAGCAGCCAAGCATTTGGGGGGGGAGCCTACGAGCAGTACTTC
CDR3aa: CASSQAFGGGAYEQYF

abundance: NA
d_gene: NA
v_gene: TRBV5-4
len: 14
j_gene: TRBJ2-5
CDR3nt: TGTGCCAGCAGCTTGGAGGTTACCAGGGGGGAACAGTACTTC
CDR3aa: CASSLEVTRGEQYF

abundance: NA
d_gene: NA
v_gene: TRBV6-5
len: 15
j_gene: TRBJ2-7
CDR3nt: TGTGCCAGCAGCCCCTTCACCCGGGGGAACTACGAGCAGTACTTC
CDR3aa: CASSPFTRGNYEQYF